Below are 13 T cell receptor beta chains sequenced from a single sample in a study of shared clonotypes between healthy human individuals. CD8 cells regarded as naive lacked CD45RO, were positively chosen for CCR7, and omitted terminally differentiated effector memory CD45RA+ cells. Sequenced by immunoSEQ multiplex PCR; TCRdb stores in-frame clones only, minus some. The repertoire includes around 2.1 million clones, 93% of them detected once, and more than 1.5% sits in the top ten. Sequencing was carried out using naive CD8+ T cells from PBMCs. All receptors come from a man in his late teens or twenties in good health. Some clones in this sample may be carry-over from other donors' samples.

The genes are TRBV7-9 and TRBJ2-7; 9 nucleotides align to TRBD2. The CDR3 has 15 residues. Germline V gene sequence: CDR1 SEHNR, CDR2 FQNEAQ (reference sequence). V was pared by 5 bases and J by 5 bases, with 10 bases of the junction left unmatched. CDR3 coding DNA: TGTGCCAGCAGCCCAGGGAGCGGGGGGCGAAACGAGCAGTACTTC. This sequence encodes CASSPGSGGRNEQYF.

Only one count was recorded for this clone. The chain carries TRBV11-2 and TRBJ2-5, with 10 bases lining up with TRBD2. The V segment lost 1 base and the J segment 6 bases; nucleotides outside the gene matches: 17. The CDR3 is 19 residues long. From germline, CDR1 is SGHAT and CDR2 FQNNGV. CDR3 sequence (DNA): TGTGCCAGCAGCTTAGCAGGGACTAGCGACGAGGCTCCCCTAAAGACCCAGTACTTC. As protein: CASSLAGTSDEAPLKTQYF.

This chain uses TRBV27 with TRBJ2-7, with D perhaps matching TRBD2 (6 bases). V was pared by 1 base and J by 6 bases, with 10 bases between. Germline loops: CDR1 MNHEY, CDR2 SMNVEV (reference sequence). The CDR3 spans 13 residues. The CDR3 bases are TGTGCCAGCAGTTTATGGGGGGTGAGCGAGCAGTACTTC. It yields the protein CASSLWGVSEQYF.

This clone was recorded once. CDR3 coding DNA: TGCAGCGTTAGGGGAGGCTCTGAAGCTTTCTTT. This codes for CSVRGGSEAFF. The chain links TRBV29-1 to TRBJ1-1, with a tentative D call TRBD1 (5 bases). Per the germline V gene, CDR1 is SQVTM and CDR2 is ANQGSEA. V lost 5 bases and J 6 bases, leaving 10 bases between the germline ends. The CDR3 has 11 residues.

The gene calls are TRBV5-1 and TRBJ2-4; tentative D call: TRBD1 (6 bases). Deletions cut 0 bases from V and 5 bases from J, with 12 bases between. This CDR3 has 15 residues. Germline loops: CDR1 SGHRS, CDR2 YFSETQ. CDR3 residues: CASSLAQGLENIQYF. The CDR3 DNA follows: TGCGCCAGCAGCTTGGCACAGGGTCTGGAAAACATTCAGTACTTC.

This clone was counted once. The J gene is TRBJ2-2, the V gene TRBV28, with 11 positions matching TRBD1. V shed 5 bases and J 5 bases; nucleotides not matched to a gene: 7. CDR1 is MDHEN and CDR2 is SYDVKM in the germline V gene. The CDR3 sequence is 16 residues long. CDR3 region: CASSPWTGGATGELFF. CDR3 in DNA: TGTGCCAGCAGTCCCTGGACAGGGGGCGCGACCGGGGAGCTGTTTTTT.

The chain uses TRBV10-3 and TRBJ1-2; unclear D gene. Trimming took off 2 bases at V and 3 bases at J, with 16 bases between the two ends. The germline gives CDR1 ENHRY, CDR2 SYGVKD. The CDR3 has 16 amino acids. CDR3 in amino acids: CAISEQAAAGDYGYTF. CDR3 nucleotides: TGTGCCATCAGTGAGCAAGCTGCCGCCGGGGACTATGGCTACACCTTC.

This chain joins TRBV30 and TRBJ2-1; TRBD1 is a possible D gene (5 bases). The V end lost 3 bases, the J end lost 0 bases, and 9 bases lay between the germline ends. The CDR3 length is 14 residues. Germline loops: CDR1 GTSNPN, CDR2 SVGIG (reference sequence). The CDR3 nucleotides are TGTGCCTGGAGCCCAGGGTTCTCCTACAATGAGCAGTTCTTC. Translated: CAWSPGFSYNEQFF.

The CDR3 loop is CASSQGGYLNTEAFF. CDR3 DNA: TGCGCCAGCAGCCAGGGGGGATACCTGAACACTGAAGCTTTCTTT. This chain joins TRBV4-1 and TRBJ1-1; the D gene is possibly TRBD1 (5 bases). The V gene's germline CDR1 is MGHRA and CDR2 YSYEKL. V was shortened by 3 bases and J by 0 bases, with 11 bases between the two germline ends. The CDR3 extends over 15 amino acids.

The chain's CDR3 is CASSHSGQYNEQFF. For the CDR3, the DNA is TGTGCCAGCAGCCACAGCGGACAGTACAATGAGCAGTTCTTC. The J gene is TRBJ2-1, the V gene TRBV4-2; TRBD1 might be the D (6 bases). This CDR3 is built from 14 residues. Germline V lookup: CDR1 LGHNA, CDR2 YNFKEQ. The V gene lost 3 bases and the J gene lost 4 bases, with 10 bases spanning the gap.

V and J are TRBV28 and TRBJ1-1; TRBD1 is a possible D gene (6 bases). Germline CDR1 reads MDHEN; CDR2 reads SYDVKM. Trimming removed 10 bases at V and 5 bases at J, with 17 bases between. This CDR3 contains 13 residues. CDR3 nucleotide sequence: TGTGCCACTCTGGAGGGGGGTGGGACTGAAGCTTTCTTT. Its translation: CATLEGGGTEAFF.

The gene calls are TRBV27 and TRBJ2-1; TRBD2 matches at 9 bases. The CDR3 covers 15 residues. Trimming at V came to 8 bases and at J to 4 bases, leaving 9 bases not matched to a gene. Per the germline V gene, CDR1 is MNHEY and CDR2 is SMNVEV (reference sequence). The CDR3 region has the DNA TGTGCCAGCGCCCCCCTAGCGGGGCTATACAATGAGCAGTTCTTC. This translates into CASAPLAGLYNEQFF.

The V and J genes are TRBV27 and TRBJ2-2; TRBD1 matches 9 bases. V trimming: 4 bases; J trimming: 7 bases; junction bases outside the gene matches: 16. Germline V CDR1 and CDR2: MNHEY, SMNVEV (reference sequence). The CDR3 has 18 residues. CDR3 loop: CASSSSQRDRVVGGELFF. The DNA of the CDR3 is TGTGCCAGCAGTTCCTCTCAACGGGACAGGGTAGTCGGCGGGGAGCTGTTTTTT.